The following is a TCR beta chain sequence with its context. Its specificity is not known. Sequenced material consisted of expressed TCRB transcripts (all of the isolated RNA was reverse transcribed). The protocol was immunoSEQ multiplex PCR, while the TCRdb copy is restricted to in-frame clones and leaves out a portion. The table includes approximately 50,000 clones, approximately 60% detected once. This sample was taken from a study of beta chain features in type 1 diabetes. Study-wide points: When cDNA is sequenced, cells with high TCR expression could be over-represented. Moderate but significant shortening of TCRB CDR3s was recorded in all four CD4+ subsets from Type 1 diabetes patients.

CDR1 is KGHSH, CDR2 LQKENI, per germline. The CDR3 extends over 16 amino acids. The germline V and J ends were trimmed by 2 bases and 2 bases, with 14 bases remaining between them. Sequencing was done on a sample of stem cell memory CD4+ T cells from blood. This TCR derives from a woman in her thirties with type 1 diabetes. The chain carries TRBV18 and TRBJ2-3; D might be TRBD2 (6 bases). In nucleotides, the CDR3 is TGTGCCAGCTCACCAATAGGTGGGGGGAACACAGATACGCAGTATTTT. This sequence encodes CASSPIGGGNTDTQYF.